The 2 T cell receptor beta chains presented below share a single source sample, sequenced in a study of T-cell reconstitution after alpha-beta-depleted transplantation in children. A TCRbeta library incorporating unique molecular identifiers was prepared. MiXCR was run by TCRdb on the PCR reads, yielding one entry per CDR3 protein. The sample contains approximately 400,000 distinct CDR3 sequences, about a tenth of which appear only once. This specimen was PBMCs from the stem cell graft donor, taken from the stem cell graft. Receptors originate from a human donor who donated a stem cell graft to a child with acute myeloid leukemia.

This clonotype came up a few times. The gene calls are TRBV11-2 and TRBJ2-1; TRBD2 agrees at 8 bases. Germline assignment: CDR1 SGHAT and CDR2 FQNNGV. This CDR3 has 20 residues. With 0 bases clipped from V and 1 base from J, the junction kept 14 bases outside the gene matches. In DNA form, the CDR3 reads TGTGCCAGCAGCTTAGAAACGGGACTAGTGGGTGGCCCTTCCTACAATGAGCAGTTCTTC. Translated, it gives CASSLETGLVGGPSYNEQFF.

Ten or more counts support this clonotype. This sequence joins TRBV6-1 and TRBJ2-7; TRBD1 might be the D (6 bases). Germline loops: CDR1 MNHNS, CDR2 SASEGT. The CDR3 consists of 15 residues. The V end was cut by 3 bases, the J end by 5 bases, with 17 bases between. The CDR3: CASSEETGGEDEQYV. In DNA form, the CDR3 reads TGTGCCAGCAGTGAGGAGACAGGCGGCGAGGACGAGCAGTACGTC.